This is a list of T cell receptor beta chains from one sample in a study of cytomegalovirus exposure and HLA in healthy donors. Data came from immunoSEQ multiplex PCR; TCRdb stores just in-frame clones and leaves some out. The table lists about 120,000 clones, roughly 80% of them singletons. The sequencing input was PBMCs. Receptor source: a woman aged 18-29 years in good health and CMV-seronegative. Each CDR3 is given with its conserved first and last residue. A D gene is named only where the DNA matches it firmly. Not all rows give a size; the values are once, few, many and, for expanded clones, a class.

TRBD1 | TRBJ1-1 | once | TRBV27 | TGTGCCAGCAGTTTCGGACAGGGTGAAGCTTTCTTT | CASSFGQGEAFF
TRBD1 | TRBJ2-1 | - | TRBV5-4 | TGTGCCAGCAGCGAACGACCCGGGACAGGATCCTACAATGAGCAGTTCTTC | CASSERPGTGSYNEQFF
- | TRBJ2-7 | - | TRBV7-2 | TGTGCCAGCAGCACCCGTCCCCCAGGGGCCATATCCTACGAGCAGTACTTC | CASSTRPPGAISYEQYF
- | TRBJ1-1 | - | TRBV7-2 | TGTGCCAGCAGCTTAGCGAAGGGGGGGAGCACTGAAGCTTTCTTT | CASSLAKGGSTEAFF
- | TRBJ2-6 | - | TRBV13 | TGTGCCAGCAGCTTTATGGGGGCGGTTGGGGCCAACGTCCTGACTTTC | CASSFMGAVGANVLTF
- | TRBJ2-7 | - | TRBV5-1 | TGCGCCAGCAGCTTGGAGCTAGCGTCCTTAGGGGAGCAGTACTTC | CASSLELASLGEQYF
- | TRBJ2-5 | - | TRBV6-5 | TGTGCCAGCGGGGCGGGGGAGACCCAGTACTTC | CASGAGETQYF
- | TRBJ1-5 | - | TRBV2 | TGTGCCAGCAGTACGTATCCAGTCAATCAGCCCCAGCATTTT | CASSTYPVNQPQHF
- | TRBJ2-1 | - | TRBV6-6 | TGTGCCAGCAGTTTAGAGACAGCAGCCCATGAGCAGTTCTTC | CASSLETAAHEQFF
- | TRBJ1-2 | - | TRBV7-8 | TGTGCCAGCAGCTCAGGGGCGCTTTCTAACTATGGCTACACCTTC | CASSSGALSNYGYTF
TRBD1 | TRBJ1-2 | - | TRBV2 | TGTGCCAGCACCCCCCTCACAGGGGAAAGTGGCTACACCTTC | CASTPLTGESGYTF
TRBD2 | TRBJ2-5 | - | TRBV9 | TGTGCCAGCAGCGTAGGAGGCCTAGCGGGTCAGCAGGAGACCCAGTACTTC | CASSVGGLAGQQETQYF
- | TRBJ1-5 | - | TRBV7-2 | TGTGCCAGCAGCTTTTCACAGGGAGGCAATCAGCCCCAGCATTTT | CASSFSQGGNQPQHF
- | TRBJ1-1 | - | TRBV6-5 | TGTGCCAGCAGTCGGGGACATACGAACACTGAAGCTTTCTTT | CASSRGHTNTEAFF
- | TRBJ1-2 | - | TRBV11-2 | TGTGCCAGCAGCTTAGACCCTAGAACCTATGGCTACACCTTC | CASSLDPRTYGYTF
TRBD2 | TRBJ2-4 | - | TRBV5-1 | TGCGCCAGCAGCTGGGGGGCCGGGGGACTAGCCAAAAACAGTCAGTACTTC | CASSWGAGGLAKNSQYF
TRBD1 | TRBJ1-1 | - | TRBV7-9 | TGTGCCAGCAGCGTGGCGGTCAGGGGGCAAGGGGGTAGTACGGGTGAAGCTTTCTTT | CASSVAVRGQGGSTGEAFF
- | TRBJ1-1 | - | TRBV19 | TGTGCCACCCGAGCAGGGGCGACTGAAGCTTTCTTT | CATRAGATEAFF
TRBD2 | TRBJ2-2 | - | TRBV19 | TGTGCCAGCCGATCCCCTAGCGGGGTCGCCGGGGAGCTGTTTTTT | CASRSPSGVAGELFF
- | TRBJ2-2 | - | TRBV7-9 | TGTGCCAGCAGCAAACTTAACACCGGGGAGCTGTTTTTT | CASSKLNTGELFF
TRBD2 | TRBJ2-1 | - | TRBV5-1 | TGCGCCAGCAGCTTGACTAGCGGGCAGGAAGATGAGCAGTTCTTC | CASSLTSGQEDEQFF
TRBD2 | TRBJ2-7 | - | TRBV7-9 | TGTGCCAGCAGCCGTACTAGCGGGTACTACGAGCAGTACTTC | CASSRTSGYYEQYF
- | TRBJ1-4 | - | TRBV30 | TGTGCCTGGAGTGTACGACTGGGTACTCCGAATGAAAAACTGTTTTTT | CAWSVRLGTPNEKLFF
- | TRBJ1-1 | - | TRBV10-3 | TGTGCCATCAGTTCACTCCACACTGAAGCTTTCTTT | CAISSLHTEAFF
TRBD2 | TRBJ2-6 | - | TRBV6-1 | TGTGCCAGCAGTCTAGCGGGAGTTGGGGCCAACGGCCTGACTTTC | CASSLAGVGANGLTF
- | TRBJ2-6 | once | TRBV18 | TGTGCCAGCTCACCGGCTGACTCTGGGGCCAACGTCCTGACTTTC | CASSPADSGANVLTF
- | TRBJ1-2 | - | TRBV6-6 | TGTGCCAGCAGTTACTCGACAGTTAACTATGGCTACACCTTC | CASSYSTVNYGYTF
TRBD1 | TRBJ1-1 | - | TRBV10-3 | TGTGCCATCAGCCGGGACAGGGATACTGAAGCTTTCTTT | CAISRDRDTEAFF
TRBD2 | TRBJ2-3 | few | TRBV27 | TGTGCCAGCAGTTTCCTAGCGGGAGGTGGAACAGATACGCAGTATTTT | CASSFLAGGGTDTQYF
TRBD2 | TRBJ2-5 | - | TRBV7-9 | TGTGCCAGCGGAAAACTAGCGGGAGGGTCGGGGACCCAGTACTTC | CASGKLAGGSGTQYF
- | TRBJ1-1 | - | TRBV29-1 | TGCAGCGTTACAGCGAACACTGAAGCTTTCTTT | CSVTANTEAFF
TRBD1 | TRBJ1-2 | - | TRBV10-3 | TGTGCCATCAGTAGGGACAGCACTAACTATGGCTACACCTTC | CAISRDSTNYGYTF
TRBD1 | TRBJ2-7 | - | TRBV4-2 | TGTGCCAGCAGCCAAGAGACAGGGAGCGACGAGCAGTACTTC | CASSQETGSDEQYF
TRBD2 | TRBJ2-3 | once | TRBV9 | TGTGCCAGCAGCTCCCGGACTAGCGAGCTTCAAGATACGCAGTATTTT | CASSSRTSELQDTQYF
- | TRBJ1-5 | - | TRBV5-1 | TGCGCCAGCAGCCGGGGAGGAAATCAGCCCCAGCATTTT | CASSRGGNQPQHF
TRBD2 | TRBJ2-1 | once | TRBV29-1 | TGCAGCGTTGATAGCGGGAGTTACAAGCAGTTCTTC | CSVDSGSYKQFF
TRBD1 | TRBJ2-7 | - | TRBV5-1 | TGCGCCAGCAGCTGGGGCCCGCGACAGGGCTCCTACGAGCAGTACTTC | CASSWGPRQGSYEQYF
TRBD2 | TRBJ2-7 | - | TRBV7-9 | TGTGCCAGCAGCCGGACTAGCGGGGCGAGCTCCTACGAGCAGTACTTC | CASSRTSGASSYEQYF
TRBD1 | TRBJ1-1 | - | TRBV6-4 | TGTGCCAGCAGATCTACAGGGGAGAACACTGAAGCTTTCTTT | CASRSTGENTEAFF
- | TRBJ1-2 | - | TRBV19 | TGTGCCAGTAGTACCCGCGGGGCCCGCTACACCTTC | CASSTRGARYTF
- | TRBJ1-1 | few | TRBV7-2 | TGTGCCAGCAGCTTAGGGTCACAGCGGGGGAGAAACACTGAAGCTTTCTTT | CASSLGSQRGRNTEAFF
TRBD1 | TRBJ2-1 | - | TRBV4-1 | TGCGCCAGCAGCCAGGGGGGACAGGGTTGGTGGAATGAGCAGTTCTTC | CASSQGGQGWWNEQFF
TRBD2 | TRBJ2-7 | - | TRBV27 | TGTGCCAGCAGTTTTCGGACTAGCGGGAGGCTCTACGAGCAGTACTTC | CASSFRTSGRLYEQYF
TRBD1 | TRBJ2-2 | - | TRBV9 | TGTGCCAGCAGCGTAGGGCGGGGACAGGGGAACACCGGGGAGCTGTTTTTT | CASSVGRGQGNTGELFF
TRBD1 | TRBJ2-7 | few | TRBV7-9 | TGTGCCAGCAGCCCCATCTGGACAGGGGTTAACGAGCAGTACTTC | CASSPIWTGVNEQYF
- | TRBJ2-7 | few | TRBV10-1 | TGCGCCAGCAGTGGCTCCCAGGGATTATTAAGGGAAACCTACGAGCAGTACTTC | CASSGSQGLLRETYEQYF
- | TRBJ2-3 | - | TRBV6-5 | TGTGCCAGCAGTTACTCGAGTGCAGGGGAAGCAGATACGCAGTATTTT | CASSYSSAGEADTQYF
TRBD2 | TRBJ2-1 | - | TRBV19 | TGTGCCAGTAGTACTCGGACTAGCGGGATCTCGGGCCAGGAGCAGTTCTTC | CASSTRTSGISGQEQFF
- | TRBJ1-2 | - | TRBV5-1 | TGCGCCAGCAGTATCACAGGTAAACCTGGCGGCTACACCTTC | CASSITGKPGGYTF
TRBD1 | TRBJ1-1 | - | TRBV4-2 | TGTGCCAGCAGCCCCATACAGGGGACGGATGAAGCTTTCTTT | CASSPIQGTDEAFF
TRBD2 | TRBJ2-7 | - | TRBV7-6 | TGTGCCAGCAGGGGGTGGGGGGGTTTTTCCTACGAGCAGTACTTC | CASRGWGGFSYEQYF